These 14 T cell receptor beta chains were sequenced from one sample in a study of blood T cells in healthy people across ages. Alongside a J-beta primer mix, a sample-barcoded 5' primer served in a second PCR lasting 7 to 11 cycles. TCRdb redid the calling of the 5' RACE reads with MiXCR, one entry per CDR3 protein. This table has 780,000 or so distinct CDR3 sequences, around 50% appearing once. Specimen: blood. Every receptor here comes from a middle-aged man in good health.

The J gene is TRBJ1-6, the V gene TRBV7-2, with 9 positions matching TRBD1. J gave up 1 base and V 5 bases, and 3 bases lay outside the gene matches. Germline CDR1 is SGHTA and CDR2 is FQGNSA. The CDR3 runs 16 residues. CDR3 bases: TGTGCCAGCAGCGTAGACAGGGGGTCCTATAATTCACCCCTCCACTTT. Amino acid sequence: CASSVDRGSYNSPLHF.

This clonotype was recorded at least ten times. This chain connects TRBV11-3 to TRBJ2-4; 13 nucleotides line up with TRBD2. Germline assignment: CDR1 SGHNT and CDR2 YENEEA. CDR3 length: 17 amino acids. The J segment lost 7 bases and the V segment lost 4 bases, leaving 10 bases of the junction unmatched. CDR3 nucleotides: TGTGCCAGCAGCTCTCGGACTAGCGGGAGAAGCAGGAACATTCAGTACTTC. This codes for CASSSRTSGRSRNIQYF.

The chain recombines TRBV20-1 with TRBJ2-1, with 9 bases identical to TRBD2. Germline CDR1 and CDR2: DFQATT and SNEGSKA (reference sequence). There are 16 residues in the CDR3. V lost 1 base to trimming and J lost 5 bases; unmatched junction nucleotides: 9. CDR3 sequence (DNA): TGCAGTGCTAGAGTAAGAGAGACTAGCGGAAACAATGAGCAGTTCTTC. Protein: CSARVRETSGNNEQFF.

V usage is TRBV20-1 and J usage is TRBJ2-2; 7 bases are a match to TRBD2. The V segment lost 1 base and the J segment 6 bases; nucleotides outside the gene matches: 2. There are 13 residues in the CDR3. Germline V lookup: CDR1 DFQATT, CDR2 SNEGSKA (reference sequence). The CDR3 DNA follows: TGCAGTGCTAGAGTAGGACTAGCCGGGGAGCTGTTTTTT. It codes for CSARVGLAGELFF.

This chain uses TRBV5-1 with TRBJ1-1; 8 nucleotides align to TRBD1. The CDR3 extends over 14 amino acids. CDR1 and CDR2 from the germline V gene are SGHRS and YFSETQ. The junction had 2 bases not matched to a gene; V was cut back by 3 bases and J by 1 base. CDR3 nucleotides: TGCGCCAGCAGCTATACAGGGGGGAACACTGAAGCTTTCTTT. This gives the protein CASSYTGGNTEAFF.

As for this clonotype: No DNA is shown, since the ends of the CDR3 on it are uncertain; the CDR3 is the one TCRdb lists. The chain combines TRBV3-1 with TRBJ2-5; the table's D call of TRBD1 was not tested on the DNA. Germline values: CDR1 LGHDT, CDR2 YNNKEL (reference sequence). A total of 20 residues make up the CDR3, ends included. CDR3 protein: CASSQAGVRPQHFGDGTQYF.

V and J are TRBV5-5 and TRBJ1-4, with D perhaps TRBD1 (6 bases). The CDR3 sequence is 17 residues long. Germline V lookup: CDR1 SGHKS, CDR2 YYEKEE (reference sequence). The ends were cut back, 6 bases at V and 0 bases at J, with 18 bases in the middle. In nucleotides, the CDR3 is TGTGCCAGCACTCCTCTGGGGGCCGTGGCAACTAATGAAAAACTGTTTTTT. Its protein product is CASTPLGAVATNEKLFF.

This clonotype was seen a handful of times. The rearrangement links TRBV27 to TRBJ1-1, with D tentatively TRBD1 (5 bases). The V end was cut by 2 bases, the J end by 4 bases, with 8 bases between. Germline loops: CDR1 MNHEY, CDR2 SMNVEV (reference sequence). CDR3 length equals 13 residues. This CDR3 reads CASSLGGFTEAFF. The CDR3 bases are TGTGCCAGCAGTTTAGGGGGATTCACTGAAGCTTTCTTT.

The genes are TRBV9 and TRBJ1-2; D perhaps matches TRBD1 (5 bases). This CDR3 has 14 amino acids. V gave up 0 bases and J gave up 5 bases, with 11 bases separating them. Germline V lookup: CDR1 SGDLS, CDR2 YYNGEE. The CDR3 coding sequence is TGTGCCAGCAGCGTAGACGGGACGGATTATGGCTACACCTTC. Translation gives CASSVDGTDYGYTF.

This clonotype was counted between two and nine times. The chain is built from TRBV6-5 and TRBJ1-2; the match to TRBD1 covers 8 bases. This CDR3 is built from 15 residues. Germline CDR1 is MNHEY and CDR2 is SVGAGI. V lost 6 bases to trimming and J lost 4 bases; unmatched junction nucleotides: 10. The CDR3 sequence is CASRGNTGGVYGYTF. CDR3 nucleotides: TGTGCCAGCAGGGGTAATACAGGGGGAGTCTATGGCTACACCTTC.

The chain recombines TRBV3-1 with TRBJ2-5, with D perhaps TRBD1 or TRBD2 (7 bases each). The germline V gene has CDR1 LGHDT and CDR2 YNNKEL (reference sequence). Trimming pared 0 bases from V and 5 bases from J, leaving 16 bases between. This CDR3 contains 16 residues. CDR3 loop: CASSQDQGGMEETQYF. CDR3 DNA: TGTGCCAGCAGCCAAGATCAGGGGGGGATGGAGGAGACCCAGTACTTC.

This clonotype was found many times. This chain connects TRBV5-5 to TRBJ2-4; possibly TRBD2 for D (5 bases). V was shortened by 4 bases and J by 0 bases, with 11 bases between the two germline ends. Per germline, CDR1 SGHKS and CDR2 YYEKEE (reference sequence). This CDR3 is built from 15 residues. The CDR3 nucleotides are TGTGCCAGCAGCAAAGACGGACTAGCCAAAAACATTCAGTACTTC. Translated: CASSKDGLAKNIQYF.

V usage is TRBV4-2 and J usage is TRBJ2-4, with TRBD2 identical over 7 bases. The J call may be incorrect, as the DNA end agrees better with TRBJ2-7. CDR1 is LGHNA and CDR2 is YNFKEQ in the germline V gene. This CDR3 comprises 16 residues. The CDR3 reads CASSQEVWGGNYEQYF. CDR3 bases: TGTGCCAGCAGCCAAGAAGTCTGGGGGGGAAACTACGAGCAGTACTTC.

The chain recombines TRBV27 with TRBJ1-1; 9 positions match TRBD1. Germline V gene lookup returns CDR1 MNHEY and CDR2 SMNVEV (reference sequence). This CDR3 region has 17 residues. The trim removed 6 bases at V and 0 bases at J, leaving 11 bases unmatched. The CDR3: CASSGQGSGFMNTEAFF. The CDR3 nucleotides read TGTGCCAGCAGCGGACAGGGGAGTGGATTCATGAACACTGAAGCTTTCTTT.